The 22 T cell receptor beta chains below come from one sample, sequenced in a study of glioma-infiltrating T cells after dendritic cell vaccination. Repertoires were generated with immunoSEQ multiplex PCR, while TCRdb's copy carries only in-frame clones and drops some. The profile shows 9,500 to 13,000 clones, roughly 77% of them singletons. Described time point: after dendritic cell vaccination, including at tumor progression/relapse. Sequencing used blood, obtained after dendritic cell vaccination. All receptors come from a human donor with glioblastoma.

The CDR3 is CASSSHPGLAAEQYF. The CDR3 nucleotides read TGTGCCAGCAGCTCGCACCCGGGACTAGCAGCCGAGCAGTACTTC. The chain combines TRBV7-6 with TRBJ2-7, with 9 bases identical to TRBD2. V dropped 4 bases and J dropped 6; count of bases not matched to a gene: 10. The CDR3 consists of 15 residues. CDR1 is SGHVS, CDR2 FNYEAQ, per germline.

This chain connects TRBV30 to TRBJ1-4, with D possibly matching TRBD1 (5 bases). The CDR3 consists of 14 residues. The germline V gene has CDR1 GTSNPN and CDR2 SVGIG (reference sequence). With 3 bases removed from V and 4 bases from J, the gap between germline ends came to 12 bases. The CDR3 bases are TGTGCCTGGAGGTCAGGGTCTATTAATGAAAAACTGTTTTTT. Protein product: CAWRSGSINEKLFF.

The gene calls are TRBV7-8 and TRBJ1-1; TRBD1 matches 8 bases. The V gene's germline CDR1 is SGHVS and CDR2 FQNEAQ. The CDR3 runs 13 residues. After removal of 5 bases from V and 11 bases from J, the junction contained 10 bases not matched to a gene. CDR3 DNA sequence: TGTGCCAGCAGCGATGGGACAGGTGTATACGCTTTCTTT. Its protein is CASSDGTGVYAFF.

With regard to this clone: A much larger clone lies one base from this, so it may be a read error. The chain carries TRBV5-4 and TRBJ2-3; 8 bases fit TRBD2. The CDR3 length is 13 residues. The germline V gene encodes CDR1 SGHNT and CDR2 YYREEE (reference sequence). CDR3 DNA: TGTGCCGGCAGACCGGGGGGGTCAGATACGCAGTATTTT. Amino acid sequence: CAGRPGGSDTQYF.

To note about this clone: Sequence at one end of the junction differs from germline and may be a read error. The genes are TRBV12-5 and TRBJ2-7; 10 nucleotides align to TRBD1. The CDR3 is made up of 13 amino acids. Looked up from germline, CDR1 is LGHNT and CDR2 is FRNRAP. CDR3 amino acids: CASGFGTGVMRDF. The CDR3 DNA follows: TGTGCTAGTGGCTTCGGGACAGGGGTGATGAGGGACTTC.

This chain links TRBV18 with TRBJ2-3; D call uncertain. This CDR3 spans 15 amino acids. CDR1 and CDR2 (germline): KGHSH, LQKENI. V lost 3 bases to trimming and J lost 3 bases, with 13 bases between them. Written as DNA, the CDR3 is TGTGCCAGCTCACCCATTTTAGTGATTACAGATACGCAGTATTTT. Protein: CASSPILVITDTQYF.

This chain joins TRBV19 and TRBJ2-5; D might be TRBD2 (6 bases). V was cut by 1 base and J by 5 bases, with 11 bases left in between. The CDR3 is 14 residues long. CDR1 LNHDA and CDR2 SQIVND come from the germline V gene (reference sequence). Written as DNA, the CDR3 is TGTGCCAGTAGTATAGCGGGAGTCGGGGAGACCCAGTACTTC. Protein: CASSIAGVGETQYF.

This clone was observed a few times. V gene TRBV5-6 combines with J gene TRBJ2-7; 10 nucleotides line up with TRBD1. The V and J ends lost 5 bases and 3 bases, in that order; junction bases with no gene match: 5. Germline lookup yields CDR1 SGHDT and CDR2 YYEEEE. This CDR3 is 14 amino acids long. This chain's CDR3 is CASRTDRGHYEQYF. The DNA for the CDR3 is TGTGCCAGCAGAACAGACAGGGGGCACTACGAGCAGTACTTC. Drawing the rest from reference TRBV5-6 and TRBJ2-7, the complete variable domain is DAGVTQSPTHLIKTRGQQVTLRCSPKSGHDTVSWYQQALGQGPQFIFQYYEEEERQRGNFPDRFSGHQFPNYSSELNVNALLLGDSALYLCASRTDRGHYEQYFGPGTRLTVT.

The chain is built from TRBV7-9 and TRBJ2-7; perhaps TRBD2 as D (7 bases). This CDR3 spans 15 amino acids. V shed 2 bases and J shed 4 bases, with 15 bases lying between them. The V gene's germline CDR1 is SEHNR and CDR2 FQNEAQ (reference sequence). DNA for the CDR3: TGTGCCAGCAGCTTATCGGCGGGGGCGGCTTACGAGCAGTACTTC. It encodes CASSLSAGAAYEQYF.

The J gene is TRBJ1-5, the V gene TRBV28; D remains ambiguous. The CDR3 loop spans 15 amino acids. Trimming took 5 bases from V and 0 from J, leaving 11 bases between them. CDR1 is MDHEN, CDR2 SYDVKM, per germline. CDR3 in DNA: TGTGCCAGCAGTCTGCAGGCCTATAGCAATCAGCCCCAGCATTTT. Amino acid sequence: CASSLQAYSNQPQHF. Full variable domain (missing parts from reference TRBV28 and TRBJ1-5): DVKVTQSSRYLVKRTGEKVFLECVQDMDHENMFWYRQDPGLGLRLIYFSYDVKMKEKGDIPEGYSVSREKKERFSLILESASTNQTSMYLCASSLQAYSNQPQHFGDGTRLSIL.

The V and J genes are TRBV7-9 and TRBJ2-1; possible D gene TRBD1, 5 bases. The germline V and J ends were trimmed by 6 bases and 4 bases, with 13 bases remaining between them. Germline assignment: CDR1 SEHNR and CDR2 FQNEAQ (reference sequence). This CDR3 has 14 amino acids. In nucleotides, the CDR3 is TGTGCCAGCAGTTTGGGGCAGGGATACAATGAGCAGTTCTTC. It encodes CASSLGQGYNEQFF.

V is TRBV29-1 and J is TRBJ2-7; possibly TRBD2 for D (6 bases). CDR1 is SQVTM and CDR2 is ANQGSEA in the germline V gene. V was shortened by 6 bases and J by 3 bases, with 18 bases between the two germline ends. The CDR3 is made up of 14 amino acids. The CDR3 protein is CSVGGGGLGYEQYF. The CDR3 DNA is TGCAGCGTCGGAGGTGGAGGGCTGGGCTACGAGCAGTACTTC.

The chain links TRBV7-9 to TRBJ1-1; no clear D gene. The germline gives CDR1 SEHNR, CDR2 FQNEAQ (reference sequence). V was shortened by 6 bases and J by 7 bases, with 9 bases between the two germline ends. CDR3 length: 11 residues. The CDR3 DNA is TGTGCCAGCAGAAGAGCTTTTGAAGCTTTCTTT. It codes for CASRRAFEAFF. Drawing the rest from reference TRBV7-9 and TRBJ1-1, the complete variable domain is DTGVSQNPRHKITKRGQNVTFRCDPISEHNRLYWYRQTLGQGPEFLTYFQNEAQLEKSRLLSDRFSAERPKGSFSTLEIQRTEQGDSAMYLCASRRAFEAFFGQGTRLTVV.

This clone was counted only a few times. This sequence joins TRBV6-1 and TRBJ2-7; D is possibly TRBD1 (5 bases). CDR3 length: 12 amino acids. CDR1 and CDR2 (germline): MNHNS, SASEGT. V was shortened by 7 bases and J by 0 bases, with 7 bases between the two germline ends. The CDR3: CASKGDSYEQYF. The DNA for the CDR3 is TGTGCCAGCAAAGGGGACTCCTACGAGCAGTACTTC.

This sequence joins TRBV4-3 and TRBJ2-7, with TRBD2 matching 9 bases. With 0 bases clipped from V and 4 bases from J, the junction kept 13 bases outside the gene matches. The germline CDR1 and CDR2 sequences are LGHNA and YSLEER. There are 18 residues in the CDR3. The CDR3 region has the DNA TGCGCCAGCAGCCAAGATCAAGTTAGTATAGCGGGAGATTACGAGCAGTACTTC. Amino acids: CASSQDQVSIAGDYEQYF.

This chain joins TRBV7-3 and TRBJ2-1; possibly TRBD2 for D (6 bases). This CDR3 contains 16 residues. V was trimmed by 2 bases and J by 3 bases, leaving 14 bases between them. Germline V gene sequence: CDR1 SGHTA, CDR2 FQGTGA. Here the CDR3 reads CASSLGTGTLYNEQFF. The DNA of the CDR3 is TGTGCCAGCAGCTTAGGGACCGGGACTCTCTACAATGAGCAGTTCTTC.

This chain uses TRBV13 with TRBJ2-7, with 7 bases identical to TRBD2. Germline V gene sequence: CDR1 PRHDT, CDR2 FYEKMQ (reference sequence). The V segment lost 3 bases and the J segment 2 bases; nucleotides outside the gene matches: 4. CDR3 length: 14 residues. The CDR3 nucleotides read TGTGCCAGCAGCTTTTGGACTAGTCCCTACGAGCAGTACTTC. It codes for CASSFWTSPYEQYF.

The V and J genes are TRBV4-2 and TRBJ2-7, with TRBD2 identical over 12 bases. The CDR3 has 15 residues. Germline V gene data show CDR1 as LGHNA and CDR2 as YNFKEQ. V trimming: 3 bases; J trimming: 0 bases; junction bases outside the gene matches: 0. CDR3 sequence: CASSQTSGSSYEQYF. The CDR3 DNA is TGTGCCAGCAGCCAGACTAGCGGGAGCTCCTACGAGCAGTACTTC.

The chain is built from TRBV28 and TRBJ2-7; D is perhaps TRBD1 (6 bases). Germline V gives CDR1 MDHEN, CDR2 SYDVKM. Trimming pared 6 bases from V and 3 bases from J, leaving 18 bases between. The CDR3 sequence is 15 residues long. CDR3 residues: CASRYDLTGSYEQYF. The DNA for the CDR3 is TGTGCCAGCAGATACGATCTAACAGGGAGCTACGAGCAGTACTTC.

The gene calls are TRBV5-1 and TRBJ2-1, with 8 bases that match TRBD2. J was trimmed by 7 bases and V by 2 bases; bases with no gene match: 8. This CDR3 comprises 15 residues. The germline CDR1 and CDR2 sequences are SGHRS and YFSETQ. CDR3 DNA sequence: TGCGCCAGCAGCTTCGGGGGGGCAAGAGTTAATGAGCAGTTCTTC. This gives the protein CASSFGGARVNEQFF.

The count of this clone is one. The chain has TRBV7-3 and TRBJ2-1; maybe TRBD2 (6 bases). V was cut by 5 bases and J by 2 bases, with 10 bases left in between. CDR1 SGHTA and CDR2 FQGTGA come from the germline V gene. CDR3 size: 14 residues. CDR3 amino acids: CASSPGLPYNEQFF. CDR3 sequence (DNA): TGTGCCAGCAGCCCAGGACTACCCTACAATGAGCAGTTCTTC. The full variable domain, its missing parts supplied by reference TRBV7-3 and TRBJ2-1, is GAGVSQTPSNKVTEKGKYVELRCDPISGHTALYWYRQSLGQGPEFLIYFQGTGAADDSGLPNDRFFAVRPEGSVSTLKIQRTERGDSAVYLCASSPGLPYNEQFFGPGTRLTVL.

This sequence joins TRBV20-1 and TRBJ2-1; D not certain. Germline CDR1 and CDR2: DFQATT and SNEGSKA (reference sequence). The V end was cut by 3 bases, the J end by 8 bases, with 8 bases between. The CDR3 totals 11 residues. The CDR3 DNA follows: TGCAGTGCTAGCCTGGCTGATGAGCAGTTCTTC. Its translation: CSASLADEQFF.